Listed below are T cell receptor beta chains from one sample, sequenced in a study of control samples from healthy donors and cancer patients. Only in-frame clones appear in the TCRdb table, and some are missing; sequencing was by immunoSEQ multiplex PCR. The sample has tens of thousands of clones, roughly 86% seen once. Input material: blood. The receptor set was obtained from a man aged 50 to 60 in good health. Each CDR3 is given with its conserved first and last residue. The D gene is left open where the match is weak.

d_call	v_call	j_call	cdr3_nt	cdr3_aa
.	TRBV5-8	TRBJ2-7	TGTGCCAGCAGCCCGGGCCCAGGGTATGACGAGCAGTACTTC	CASSPGPGYDEQYF
TRBD2	TRBV9	TRBJ2-3	TGTGCCAGCAGTTCTCTAGCGGGGGGTGGAACAGATACGCAGTATTTT	CASSSLAGGGTDTQYF
.	TRBV24-1	TRBJ2-7	TGTGCCACCAGTGATGACAGCCTCGAGGACGAGCAGTACTTC	CATSDDSLEDEQYF
TRBD2	TRBV11-2	TRBJ2-3	TGTGCCAGCAGCCTTCGGGGTAGCGGGGCAGATACGCAGTATTTT	CASSLRGSGADTQYF
TRBD2	TRBV5-1	TRBJ2-3	TGCGCCAGCAGCCCGGGGGGGAGCACAGATACGCAGTATTTT	CASSPGGSTDTQYF
.	TRBV6-6	TRBJ1-1	TGTGCCAGCAGTTACGGGGAGGGGAACACTGAAGCTTTCTTT	CASSYGEGNTEAFF
.	TRBV7-8	TRBJ1-5	TGTGCCAGCAGCTTAGGCAGGGAACAGCCCCAGCATTTT	CASSLGREQPQHF
.	TRBV2	TRBJ1-6	TGTGCCAGCAGTGAAGCGCAGAGCTCCTATAATTCACCCCTCCACTTT	CASSEAQSSYNSPLHF
.	TRBV7-9	TRBJ2-1	TGTGCCAGCAGCTTAAATCCAGCTCTTTACAATGAGCAGTTCTTC	CASSLNPALYNEQFF
.	TRBV14	TRBJ1-3	TGTGCCAGCAGCCAAGTCCGACGAGGGCTTGGAAACACCATATATTTT	CASSQVRRGLGNTIYF
.	TRBV25-1	TRBJ1-1	TGTGCCAGCAGTGAATGGACTCAGGGTTCTGAAGCTTTCTTT	CASSEWTQGSEAFF
.	TRBV19	TRBJ1-4	TGTGCCAGTACCCCGGGGACTCAGTATGAAAAACTGTTTTTT	CASTPGTQYEKLFF
.	TRBV19	TRBJ2-2	TGTGCCAGTAGTAAAACAGGGTGGTCCGGGGAGCTGTTTTTT	CASSKTGWSGELFF
TRBD2	TRBV9	TRBJ2-7	TGTGCCAGCAGCCCGGGGGGCGAGCAGTACTTC	CASSPGGEQYF
TRBD2	TRBV5-1	TRBJ2-1	TGCGCCAGCAGCTTCTACAGCGGGGGGTCAAACAATGAGCAGTTCTTC	CASSFYSGGSNNEQFF
TRBD2	TRBV11-2	TRBJ2-5	TGTGCCAGCAGCTTAGAGGGGACTAGCGGGGGGACCGAGACCCAGTACTTC	CASSLEGTSGGTETQYF
TRBD1	TRBV5-6	TRBJ2-7	TGTGCCAGCAGCACCCGGGACAGGGTCTACGAGCAGTACTTC	CASSTRDRVYEQYF
TRBD2	TRBV14	TRBJ2-1	TGTGCCAGCAGCACAACTAGCGGGATAACCCTCTCCTACAATGAGCAGTTCTTC	CASSTTSGITLSYNEQFF